A single sample is the source of the 28 T cell receptor beta chains below, sequenced in a study of cytomegalovirus exposure and HLA in healthy donors listed by TCRdb under 2017. Receptor libraries were prepared by the immunoSEQ multiplex PCR assay. For the multiplex PCR, a mixture combining 60 forward primers for TCR Vbeta segments and 13 reverse primers for TCR Jbeta segments was used. The table was pulled from immuneACCESS by TCRdb, which kept in-frame rearrangements only. Such tables lose some clones; where checked, under half of the loss comes from unresolved V genes, and the rest has no known cause. The sample includes 75,000 to 100,000 clones, with roughly 79% observed a single time. The ten biggest clones cover 0.57% of the sample. Sequenced sample: PBMCs. The origin of the receptors is a man aged 30 to 45 in good health and CMV-seronegative.

The chain combines TRBV19 with TRBJ1-2, with 10 positions matching TRBD1. This CDR3 contains 16 residues. The V gene end was trimmed by 3 bases and the J gene end by 7 bases; junction bases not matched to a gene: 11. Germline V gene data show CDR1 as LNHDA and CDR2 as SQIVND (reference sequence). The CDR3 DNA reads TGTGCCAGTAGTATCACAGCCGGGACAGGGGCGGGTGGCTACACCTTC. The encoded protein is CASSITAGTGAGGYTF.

The chain links TRBV28 to TRBJ1-2; 11 nucleotides agree with TRBD1. V shed 3 bases, J shed 3 bases, and the junction held 6 bases outside the gene matches. The CDR3 has 16 amino acids. The V gene's germline CDR1 is MDHEN and CDR2 SYDVKM. The DNA of the CDR3 is TGTGCCAGCAGTTTCCACGGGACAGGGGGAGACTATGGCTACACCTTC. This encodes CASSFHGTGGDYGYTF.

The CDR3 sequence: CASSLHGQGATNYGYTF. CDR3 coding DNA: TGTGCCAGCAGCTTACACGGACAGGGTGCCACTAACTATGGCTACACCTTC. This chain joins TRBV11-3 and TRBJ1-2, with 8 bases fitting TRBD1. The CDR3 has 17 residues. Trimming cost V 2 bases and J 0 bases; bases outside gene matches: 8. CDR1 SGHNT and CDR2 YENEEA come from the germline V gene.

The J gene is TRBJ2-7, the V gene TRBV7-2, with TRBD2 identical over 9 bases. V gave up 3 bases and J gave up 2 bases; unmatched junction bases: 2. Per germline, CDR1 SGHTA and CDR2 FQGNSA. This CDR3 spans 14 amino acids. This CDR3 reads CASSLTSGPYEQYV. CDR3 nucleotides: TGTGCCAGCAGCTTGACTAGCGGCCCCTACGAGCAGTACGTC.

This sequence joins TRBV9 and TRBJ2-1; D perhaps matches TRBD1 (5 bases). The ends were cut back, 3 bases at V and 9 bases at J, with 13 bases in the middle. This CDR3 comprises 13 residues. Germline V gene sequence: CDR1 SGDLS, CDR2 YYNGEE. CDR3 DNA: TGTGCCAGCAGCGCCCCAAGTGGGGCTGAGCAGTTCTTC. Translating it yields CASSAPSGAEQFF. Based on the CDR3 plus reference TRBV9 and TRBJ2-1, the full variable domain is DSGVTQTPKHLITATGQRVTLRCSPRSGDLSVYWYQQSLDQGLQFLIQYYNGEERAKGNILERFSAQQFPDLHSELNLSSLELGDSALYFCASSAPSGAEQFFGPGTRLTVL.

The CDR3 is CASSGAPGQGSSTGELFF. CDR3 nucleotide sequence: TGTGCCAGCAGTGGGGCACCGGGACAGGGATCGAGCACCGGGGAGCTGTTTTTT. The rearrangement joins TRBV6-4 to TRBJ2-2, with TRBD1 identical over 9 bases. This CDR3 has 18 amino acids. J was trimmed by 4 bases and V by 4 bases; bases with no gene match: 13. In germline, CDR1 is MRHNA, CDR2 SNTAGT.

This rearrangement joins TRBV4-2 to TRBJ2-5; 10 bases line up with TRBD2. This CDR3 is 17 amino acids long. Germline V lookup: CDR1 LGHNA, CDR2 YNFKEQ. After removal of 0 bases from V and 7 bases from J, the junction contained 11 bases not matched to a gene. CDR3 sequence: CASSQDQASGGVGTQYF. The CDR3 DNA follows: TGTGCCAGCAGCCAAGATCAGGCGAGCGGGGGGGTTGGGACCCAGTACTTC.

The chain combines TRBV25-1 with TRBJ2-2; the D gene is possibly TRBD1 (6 bases). CDR1 and CDR2 (germline): MGHDK, SYGVNS. CDR3 length: 14 amino acids. V was cut by 6 bases and J by 4 bases, with 12 bases left in between. The CDR3, as DNA: TGTGCCAGCAGCCGGGACATCGGCACCGGGGAGCTGTTTTTT. This translates into CASSRDIGTGELFF.

The V call is TRBV4-3, the J call TRBJ1-6; D uncertain. This CDR3 comprises 17 residues. Trimming pared 0 bases from V and 8 bases from J, leaving 17 bases between. The V gene's germline CDR1 is LGHNA and CDR2 YSLEER. DNA for the CDR3: TGCGCCAGCAGCCAAGATAGGCGGGAGGGTTTTTATTCACCCCTCCACTTT. Its translation: CASSQDRREGFYSPLHF.

J is TRBJ2-7 and V is TRBV9; 7 bases are a match to TRBD2. Losses at the gene ends were 0 bases for V and 3 bases for J; bases not matched to a gene: 6. CDR3 length: 15 residues. Germline lookup yields CDR1 SGDLS and CDR2 YYNGEE. The CDR3 sequence: CASSVGGGTVYEQYF. CDR3 bases: TGTGCCAGCAGCGTAGGCGGGGGTACAGTCTACGAGCAGTACTTC.

The rearrangement links TRBV5-1 to TRBJ2-1, with TRBD2 matching over 7 bases. V was clipped by 2 bases and J by 5 bases; unmatched bases: 13. The CDR3 has 17 amino acids. In germline, CDR1 is SGHRS, CDR2 YFSETQ. The CDR3 DNA reads TGCGCCAGCAGCTTTGAGGTACGAGCGGGGATTCACAATGAGCAGTTCTTC. It encodes CASSFEVRAGIHNEQFF.

This chain links TRBV11-3 with TRBJ2-6, with no clear D. Germline V CDR1 and CDR2: SGHNT, YENEEA. Trimming removed 1 base at V and 0 bases at J, with 19 bases between. This CDR3 has 20 residues. The CDR3 here is CASSLGGPSMPHSGANVLTF. CDR3 coding DNA: TGTGCCAGCAGCTTAGGAGGTCCCTCTATGCCTCACTCTGGGGCCAACGTCCTGACTTTC.

The rearrangement joins TRBV10-3 to TRBJ2-1; 12 positions agree with TRBD2. CDR3 length equals 16 residues. V was clipped by 5 bases and J by 7 bases; unmatched bases: 9. Germline CDR1 and CDR2: ENHRY and SYGVKD. The CDR3 coding sequence is TGTGCCATCAGTAAGCTAGCGGGGGGGCTAGTAAATGAGCAGTTCTTC. This encodes CAISKLAGGLVNEQFF.

The genes are TRBV11-2 and TRBJ1-2, with 7 positions matching TRBD1. From germline, CDR1 is SGHAT and CDR2 FQNNGV. The CDR3 length is 15 residues. V lost 1 base to trimming and J lost 0 bases; unmatched junction nucleotides: 2. The CDR3: CASSLGDSTNYGYTF. The DNA of the CDR3 is TGTGCCAGCAGCTTAGGGGACAGTACTAACTATGGCTACACCTTC.

V and J are TRBV7-2 and TRBJ2-1, with 7 nucleotides matching TRBD2. This CDR3 has 18 amino acids. Germline trimming cut 2 bases from V and 2 bases from J; bases unmatched to any gene: 12. Germline loops: CDR1 SGHTA, CDR2 FQGNSA. CDR3 sequence: CASSLRGSAGKTYNEQFF. CDR3 coding DNA: TGTGCCAGCAGCTTACGCGGGAGTGCAGGGAAAACCTACAATGAGCAGTTCTTC. Combining the CDR3 with reference TRBV7-2 and TRBJ2-1 gives the whole variable domain GAGVSQSPSNKVTEKGKDVELRCDPISGHTALYWYRQSLGQGLEFLIYFQGNSAPDKSGLPSDRFSAERTGGSVSTLTIQRTQQEDSAVYLCASSLRGSAGKTYNEQFFGPGTRLTVL.

This clone was counted once. The chain is built from TRBV18 and TRBJ1-1; D is perhaps TRBD1 (6 bases). V was cut by 8 bases and J by 4 bases, with 17 bases left in between. Germline values: CDR1 KGHSH, CDR2 LQKENI. This CDR3 has 14 amino acids. The CDR3, as DNA: TGTGCCAGCGCGGCCGGGGGGCAGGGCACTGAAGCTTTCTTT. Translating it yields CASAAGGQGTEAFF.

The V and J genes are TRBV6-5 and TRBJ1-1; D is possibly TRBD1 (6 bases). V lost 6 bases, J lost 7 bases, and 15 bases lay in between. This CDR3 is built from 13 residues. Germline V gene data show CDR1 as MNHEY and CDR2 as SVGAGI. The CDR3 loop reads CASRSTGFFEAFF. CDR3 DNA: TGTGCCAGCAGGTCAACAGGGTTTTTTGAAGCTTTCTTT.

J is TRBJ1-1 and V is TRBV5-8, with TRBD1 identical over 7 bases. The CDR3 is 16 residues long. From germline, CDR1 is SGHTS and CDR2 YDEGEE. Germline trimming cut 0 bases from V and 2 bases from J; bases unmatched to any gene: 7. This CDR3 is CASSLGQGLSNTEAFF. CDR3 in DNA: TGTGCCAGCAGCTTGGGACAGGGATTATCTAACACTGAAGCTTTCTTT.

V is TRBV29-1 and J is TRBJ2-1; TRBD1 matches 8 bases. This CDR3 has 14 amino acids. Germline CDR1 is SQVTM and CDR2 is ANQGSEA. V lost 8 bases, J lost 6 bases, and 12 bases stayed unmatched. The CDR3 DNA follows: TGCAGCTCAAGGACAGGGAAGCAGCGCAATGAGCAGTTCTTC. As protein: CSSRTGKQRNEQFF.

V usage is TRBV28 and J usage is TRBJ2-3; 7 bases agree with TRBD1. CDR1 and CDR2 from the germline V gene are MDHEN and SYDVKM. V shed 2 bases, J shed 0 bases, and the junction held 8 bases outside the gene matches. The CDR3 contains 17 residues. CDR3 nucleotide sequence: TGTGCCAGCAGTTTAGCCTTGGACAGGCTTAGCACAGATACGCAGTATTTT. Its protein is CASSLALDRLSTDTQYF.

The chain links TRBV5-1 to TRBJ1-1; D uncertain. The CDR3 loop spans 17 amino acids. V gave up 0 bases and J gave up 1 base, with 16 bases separating them. Germline assignment: CDR1 SGHRS and CDR2 YFSETQ. The CDR3 is CASSLGWSRGPNTEAFF. The CDR3 bases are TGCGCCAGCAGCTTGGGGTGGTCTCGGGGTCCGAACACTGAAGCTTTCTTT.

The chain couples TRBV5-4 to TRBJ2-3, with TRBD2 matching 11 bases. Trimming removed 1 base from V and 0 bases from J; junction bases left unmatched: 4. CDR1 SGHNT and CDR2 YYREEE come from the germline V gene (reference sequence). CDR3 length: 17 residues. This CDR3 is CASSLLASGRSTDTQYF. CDR3 coding DNA: TGTGCCAGCAGCTTGTTGGCTAGCGGGAGGAGCACAGATACGCAGTATTTT.

The chain couples TRBV19 to TRBJ1-2; D perhaps matches TRBD1 (5 bases). The CDR3 sequence is 13 residues long. V was trimmed by 5 bases and J by 3 bases, leaving 10 bases between them. The V gene's germline CDR1 is LNHDA and CDR2 SQIVND (reference sequence). CDR3 loop: CASSSRVDYGYTF. CDR3 in DNA: TGTGCCAGTAGTTCCAGGGTCGACTATGGCTACACCTTC.

The chain joins TRBV27 to TRBJ1-4; D not resolved. Germline CDR1 is MNHEY and CDR2 is SMNVEV (reference sequence). The CDR3 extends over 13 amino acids. V lost 5 bases, J lost 3 bases, and 7 bases lay in between. The CDR3 nucleotides read TGTGCCAGCAGTGGCCCAGCTAATGAAAAACTGTTTTTT. Translation: CASSGPANEKLFF.

This chain uses TRBV15 with TRBJ2-5; 7 positions agree with TRBD2. In germline, CDR1 is LNHNV, CDR2 YYDKDF (reference sequence). The CDR3 is 13 residues long. The trim removed 4 bases at V and 3 bases at J, leaving 2 bases unmatched. CDR3 loop: CATSTGTKETQYF. The CDR3 DNA reads TGTGCCACCAGCACCGGGACTAAAGAGACCCAGTACTTC.

V is TRBV7-3 and J is TRBJ1-6; TRBD1 matches 7 bases. This CDR3 has 16 residues. Germline loops: CDR1 SGHTA, CDR2 FQGTGA. V lost 4 bases, J lost 7 bases, and 10 bases stayed unmatched. The CDR3 nucleotides are TGTGCCAGCAGCTCCCGCCCGACAGGGTTGAATTCACCCCTCCACTTT. Translation: CASSSRPTGLNSPLHF.

The V and J genes are TRBV14 and TRBJ2-5; D is possibly TRBD1 (5 bases). Looked up from germline, CDR1 is SGHDN and CDR2 is FVKESK. The CDR3 extends over 13 amino acids. Trimming took off 5 bases at V and 5 bases at J, with 12 bases between the two ends. The CDR3 spells CASSEGAWETQYF. CDR3 DNA: TGTGCCAGCAGCGAAGGGGCCTGGGAGACCCAGTACTTC.

The J gene is TRBJ2-5, the V gene TRBV6-5; 7 bases map to TRBD1. Unmatched junction bases numbered 10, after V lost 4 bases and J lost 5 bases. Germline V CDR1 and CDR2: MNHEY, SVGAGI. This CDR3 spans 15 amino acids. CDR3 region: CASSSGTARRETQYF. CDR3 coding DNA: TGTGCCAGCAGTTCCGGGACAGCCCGGAGGGAGACCCAGTACTTC.